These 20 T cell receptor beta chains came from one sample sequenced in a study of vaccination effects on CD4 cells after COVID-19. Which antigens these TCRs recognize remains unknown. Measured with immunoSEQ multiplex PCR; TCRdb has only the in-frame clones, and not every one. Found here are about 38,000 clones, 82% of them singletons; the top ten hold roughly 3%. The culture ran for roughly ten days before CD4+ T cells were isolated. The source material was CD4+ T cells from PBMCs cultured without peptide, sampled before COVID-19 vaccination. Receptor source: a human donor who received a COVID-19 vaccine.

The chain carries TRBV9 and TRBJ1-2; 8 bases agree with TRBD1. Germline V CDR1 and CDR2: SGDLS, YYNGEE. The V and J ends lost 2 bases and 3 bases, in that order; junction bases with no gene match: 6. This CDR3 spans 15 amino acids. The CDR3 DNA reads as TGTGCCAGCAGCGTGACAGGGGCGGGTGACTATGGCTACACCTTC. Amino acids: CASSVTGAGDYGYTF.

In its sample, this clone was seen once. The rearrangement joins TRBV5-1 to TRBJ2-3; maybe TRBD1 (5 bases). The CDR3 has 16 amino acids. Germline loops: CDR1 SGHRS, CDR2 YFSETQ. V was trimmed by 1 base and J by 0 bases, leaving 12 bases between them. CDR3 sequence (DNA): TGCGCCAGCAGCTTGTCCGCAGGGCCGAGCACAGATACGCAGTATTTT. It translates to CASSLSAGPSTDTQYF.

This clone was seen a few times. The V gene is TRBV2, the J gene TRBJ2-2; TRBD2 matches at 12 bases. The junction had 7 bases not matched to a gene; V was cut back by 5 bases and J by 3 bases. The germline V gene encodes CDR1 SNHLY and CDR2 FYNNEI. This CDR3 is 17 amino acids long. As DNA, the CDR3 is TGTGCCAGCAGTCCGACTAGCGGGGGACCAGACACCGGGGAGCTGTTTTTT. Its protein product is CASSPTSGGPDTGELFF.

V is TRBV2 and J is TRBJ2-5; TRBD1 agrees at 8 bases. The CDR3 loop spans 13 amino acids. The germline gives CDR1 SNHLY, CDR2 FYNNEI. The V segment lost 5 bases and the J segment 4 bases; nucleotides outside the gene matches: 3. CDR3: CASSTGGTETQYF. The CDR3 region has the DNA TGTGCCAGCAGTACAGGGGGGACAGAGACCCAGTACTTC.

This CDR3 reads CASSVVVDTQYF. As DNA, the CDR3 is TGTGCCAGCAGCGTAGTGGTAGATACGCAGTATTTT. The rearrangement uses TRBV9 and TRBJ2-3; D not certain. The CDR3 sequence is 12 residues long. In germline, CDR1 is SGDLS, CDR2 YYNGEE. V lost 0 bases, J lost 5 bases, and 4 bases lay in between.

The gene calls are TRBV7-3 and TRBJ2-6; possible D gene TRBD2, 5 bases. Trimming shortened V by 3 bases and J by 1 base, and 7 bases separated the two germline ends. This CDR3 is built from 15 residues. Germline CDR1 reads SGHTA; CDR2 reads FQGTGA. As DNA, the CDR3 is TGTGCCAGCAGCTTGCCGGGGTCTGGGGCCAACGTCCTGACTTTC. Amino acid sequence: CASSLPGSGANVLTF.

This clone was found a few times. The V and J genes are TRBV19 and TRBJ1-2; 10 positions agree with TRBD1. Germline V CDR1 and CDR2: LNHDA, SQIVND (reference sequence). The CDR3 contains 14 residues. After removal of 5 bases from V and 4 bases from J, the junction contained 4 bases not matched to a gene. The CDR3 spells CASSDRGRLYGYTF. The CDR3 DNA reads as TGTGCCAGTAGTGACAGGGGGCGGCTCTATGGCTACACCTTC.

The CDR3, as DNA: TGTGCCAGCAGCCTGGGAGGGAAAACTTGGAACTATGGCTACACCTTC. As protein: CASSLGGKTWNYGYTF. This sequence joins TRBV13 and TRBJ1-2; D remains ambiguous. Germline V gives CDR1 PRHDT, CDR2 FYEKMQ (reference sequence). Trimming left V 5 bases short and J 2 bases short, with 18 bases between. The CDR3 spans 16 residues.

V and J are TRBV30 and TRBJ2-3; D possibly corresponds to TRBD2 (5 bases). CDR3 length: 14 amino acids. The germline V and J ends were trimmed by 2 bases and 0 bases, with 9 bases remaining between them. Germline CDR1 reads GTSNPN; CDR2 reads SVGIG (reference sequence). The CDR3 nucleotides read TGTGCCTGGAGTCCGCCGGGGAGCACAGATACGCAGTATTTT. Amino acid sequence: CAWSPPGSTDTQYF.

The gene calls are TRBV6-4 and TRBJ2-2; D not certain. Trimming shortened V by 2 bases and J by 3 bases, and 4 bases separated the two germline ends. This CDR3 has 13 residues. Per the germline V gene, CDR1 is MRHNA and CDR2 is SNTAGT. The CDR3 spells CASSDLDTGELFF. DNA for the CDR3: TGTGCCAGCAGTGACCTGGACACCGGGGAGCTGTTTTTT.

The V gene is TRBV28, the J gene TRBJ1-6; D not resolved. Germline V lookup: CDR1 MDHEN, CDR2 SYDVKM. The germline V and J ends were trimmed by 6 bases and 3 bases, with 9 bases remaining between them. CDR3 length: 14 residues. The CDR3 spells CASSSPLYNSPLHF. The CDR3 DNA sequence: TGTGCCAGCAGCTCGCCCCTCTATAATTCACCCCTCCACTTT.

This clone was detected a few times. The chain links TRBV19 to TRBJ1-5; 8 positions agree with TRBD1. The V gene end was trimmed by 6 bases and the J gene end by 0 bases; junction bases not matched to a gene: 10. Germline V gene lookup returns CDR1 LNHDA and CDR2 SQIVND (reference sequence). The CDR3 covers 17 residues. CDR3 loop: CASSGQGGAYSNQPQHF. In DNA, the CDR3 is TGTGCCAGTAGCGGACAGGGAGGGGCTTATAGCAATCAGCCCCAGCATTTT.

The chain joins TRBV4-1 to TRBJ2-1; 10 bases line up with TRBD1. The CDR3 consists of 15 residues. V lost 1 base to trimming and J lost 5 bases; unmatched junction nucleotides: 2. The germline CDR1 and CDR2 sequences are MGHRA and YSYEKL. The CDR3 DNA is TGCGCCAGCAGCCAAGGACAGGGGGCCCACAATGAGCAGTTCTTC. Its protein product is CASSQGQGAHNEQFF.

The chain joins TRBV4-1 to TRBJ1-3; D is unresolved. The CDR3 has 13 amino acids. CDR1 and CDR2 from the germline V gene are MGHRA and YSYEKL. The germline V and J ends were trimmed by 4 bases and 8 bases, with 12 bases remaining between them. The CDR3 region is CASSLSLGHTIYF. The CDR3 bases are TGCGCCAGCAGCCTCAGCCTTGGTCACACCATATATTTT.

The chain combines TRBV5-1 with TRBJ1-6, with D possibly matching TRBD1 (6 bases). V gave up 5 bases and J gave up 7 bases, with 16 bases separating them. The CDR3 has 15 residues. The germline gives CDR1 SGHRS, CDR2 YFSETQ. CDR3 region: CASRLGQLLNSPLHF. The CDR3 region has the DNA TGCGCCAGCAGACTTGGACAGCTATTAAATTCACCCCTCCACTTT. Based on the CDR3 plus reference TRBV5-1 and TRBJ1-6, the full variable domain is KAGVTQTPRYLIKTRGQQVTLSCSPISGHRSVSWYQQTPGQGLQFLFEYFSETQRNKGNFPGRFSGRQFSNSRSEMNVSTLELGDSALYLCASRLGQLLNSPLHFGNGTRLTVT.

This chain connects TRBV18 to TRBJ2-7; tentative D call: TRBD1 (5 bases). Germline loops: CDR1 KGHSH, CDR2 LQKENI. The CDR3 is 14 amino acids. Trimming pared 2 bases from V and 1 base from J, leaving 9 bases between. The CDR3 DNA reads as TGTGCCAGCTCACCAGGTACAGGATCCTACGAGCAGTACGTC. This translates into CASSPGTGSYEQYV.

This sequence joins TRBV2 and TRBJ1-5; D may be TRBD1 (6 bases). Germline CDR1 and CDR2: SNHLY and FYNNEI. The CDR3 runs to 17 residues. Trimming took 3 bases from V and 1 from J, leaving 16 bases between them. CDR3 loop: CASSESRGAWSNQPQHF. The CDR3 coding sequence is TGTGCCAGCAGTGAGAGCCGGGGGGCATGGAGCAATCAGCCCCAGCATTTT.

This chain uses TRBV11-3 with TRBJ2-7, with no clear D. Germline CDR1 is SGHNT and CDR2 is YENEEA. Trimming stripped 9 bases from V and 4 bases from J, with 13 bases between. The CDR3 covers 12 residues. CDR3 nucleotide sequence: TGTGCCAGGCCTCGACGGAATTACGAGCAGTACGTC. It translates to CARPRRNYEQYV.

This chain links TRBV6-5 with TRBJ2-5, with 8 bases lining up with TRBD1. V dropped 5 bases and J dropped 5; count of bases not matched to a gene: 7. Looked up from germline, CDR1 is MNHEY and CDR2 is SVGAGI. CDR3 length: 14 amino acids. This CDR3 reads CASSTGQVEETQYF. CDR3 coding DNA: TGTGCCAGCAGTACGGGACAGGTAGAGGAGACCCAGTACTTC.

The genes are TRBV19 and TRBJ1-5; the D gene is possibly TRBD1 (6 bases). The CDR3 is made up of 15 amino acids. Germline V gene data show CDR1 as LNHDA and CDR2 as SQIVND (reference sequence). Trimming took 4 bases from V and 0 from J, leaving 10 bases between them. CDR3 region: CASSTGHNSNQPQHF. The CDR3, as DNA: TGTGCCAGTAGTACGGGACATAATAGCAATCAGCCCCAGCATTTT. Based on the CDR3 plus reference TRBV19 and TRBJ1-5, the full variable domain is DGGITQSPKYLFRKEGQNVTLSCEQNLNHDAMYWYRQDPGQGLRLIYYSQIVNDFQKGDIAEGYSVSREKKESFPLTVTSAQKNPTAFYLCASSTGHNSNQPQHFGDGTRLSIL.